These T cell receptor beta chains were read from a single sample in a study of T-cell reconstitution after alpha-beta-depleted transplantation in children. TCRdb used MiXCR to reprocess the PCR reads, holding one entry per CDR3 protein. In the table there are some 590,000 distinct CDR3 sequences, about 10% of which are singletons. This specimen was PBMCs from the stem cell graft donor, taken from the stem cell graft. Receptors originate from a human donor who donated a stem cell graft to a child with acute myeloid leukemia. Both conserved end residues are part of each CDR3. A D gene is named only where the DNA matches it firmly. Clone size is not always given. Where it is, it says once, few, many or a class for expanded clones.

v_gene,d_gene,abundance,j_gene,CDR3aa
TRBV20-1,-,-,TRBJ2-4,CRAPGHFKNIQYF
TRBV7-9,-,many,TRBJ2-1,CASSLGSSWNEQFF
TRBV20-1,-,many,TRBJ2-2,CSARHDKGTLAGELFF
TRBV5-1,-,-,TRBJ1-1,CASSLDRAGNTEAFF
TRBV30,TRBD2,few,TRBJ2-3,CASNNAGGPTDTQYF
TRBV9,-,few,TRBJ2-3,CASSELISTDTQYF
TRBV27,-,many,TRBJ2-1,CASSSLGAANYNEQFF
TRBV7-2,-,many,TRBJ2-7,CASSLGPPDEQYF
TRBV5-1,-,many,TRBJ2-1,CASNSGSNYNEQFF
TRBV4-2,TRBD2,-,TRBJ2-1,CASSQEVAGVYNEQFF
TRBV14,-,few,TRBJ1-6,CASSPLLEGGSPLHF
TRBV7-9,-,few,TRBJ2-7,CASSLGLTGLNLYEQYF
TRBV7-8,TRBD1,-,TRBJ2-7,CASSFGQGATYEQYF
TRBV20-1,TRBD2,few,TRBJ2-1,CSARDLRTGLAFDNEQFF
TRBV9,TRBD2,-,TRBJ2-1,CASSLEGLADYNEQFF
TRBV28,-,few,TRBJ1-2,CASSLWSAGANYGYTF
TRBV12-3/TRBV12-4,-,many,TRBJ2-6,CASTLGLANSGANVLTF
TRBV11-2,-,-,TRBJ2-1,CASSLDLRETRDEQFF
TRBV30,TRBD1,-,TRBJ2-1,CAWSPGTGPYNEQFF
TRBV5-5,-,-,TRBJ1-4,CASTRGGSGEKLFF
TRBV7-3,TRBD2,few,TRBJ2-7,CAEAGGYEQYF
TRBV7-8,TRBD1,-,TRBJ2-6,CASSPIQGAAGANVLTF
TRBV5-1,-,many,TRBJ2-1,CASSIGRQGPYNEQFF
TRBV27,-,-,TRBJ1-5,CASSLLERGPQHF
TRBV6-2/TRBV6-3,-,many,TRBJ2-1,CASSYDGRSYNEQFF
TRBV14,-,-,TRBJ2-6,CASSQALRTGANVLTF
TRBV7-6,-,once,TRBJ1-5,CASSPRANQPQHF
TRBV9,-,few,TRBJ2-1,CASSVGGTIPYNEQFF
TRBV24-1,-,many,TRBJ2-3,CATSDSYTDTQYF
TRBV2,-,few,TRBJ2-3,CASSDRQTTDTQYF
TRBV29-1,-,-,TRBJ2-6,CSVPSSGANVLTF
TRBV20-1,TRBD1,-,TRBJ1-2,CSAPTGQGAYGYTF
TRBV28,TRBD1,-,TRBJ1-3,CASRPQQGGNTIYF
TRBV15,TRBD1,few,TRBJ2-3,CATSTGADTQYF
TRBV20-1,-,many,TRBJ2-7,CSARAPGRTYEQYF
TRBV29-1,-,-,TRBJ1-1,CSSGAGTSLEAFF
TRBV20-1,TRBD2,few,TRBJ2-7,CSAFSGRSSYEQYF
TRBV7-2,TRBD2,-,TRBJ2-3,CASSQSGRGADTQYF
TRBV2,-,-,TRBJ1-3,CASRISGNTIYF
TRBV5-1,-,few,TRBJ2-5,CASSFFVTGFAGETQYF
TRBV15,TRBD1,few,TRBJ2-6,CATTPGTGLSGANVLTF